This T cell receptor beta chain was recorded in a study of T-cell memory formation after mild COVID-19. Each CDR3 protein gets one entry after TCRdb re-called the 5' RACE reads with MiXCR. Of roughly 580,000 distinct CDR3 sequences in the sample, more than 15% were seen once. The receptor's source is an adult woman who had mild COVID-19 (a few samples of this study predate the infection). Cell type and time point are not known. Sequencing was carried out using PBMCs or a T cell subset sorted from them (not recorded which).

CDR3 sequence (DNA): TGTGCCAGCAGTGTGTGGACGGCCCCGGCAGTGGCGGAGGGCACTGAAGCTTTCTTT. It yields the protein CASSVWTAPAVAEGTEAFF. The V gene is TRBV2, the J gene TRBJ1-1; D not resolved. This CDR3 is 19 amino acids long. Trimming stripped 4 bases from V and 4 bases from J, with 28 bases between. Germline V gives CDR1 SNHLY, CDR2 FYNNEI.